Listed here are 10 T cell receptor beta chains from one sample, sequenced in a study of blood T cell repertoires in COVID-19. Clones were read by immunoSEQ multiplex PCR, and TCRdb kept only the in-frame ones, dropping some. This sample has just under 350,000 clones; around nine tenths occur once, and the top ten carry about 7.3%. The source material was peripheral blood. The receptors originated from a woman aged 65 to 85 with COVID-19, enrolled during active disease.

CDR3 bases: TGTGCCACCAGCAGGGGGAATGGGGCAACTAATGAAAAACTGTTTTTT. Its translation: CATSRGNGATNEKLFF. The rearrangement joins TRBV24-1 to TRBJ1-4; 7 bases are shared with TRBD1. The germline V gene has CDR1 KGHDR and CDR2 SFDVKD. Trimming took 7 bases from V and 0 from J; bases not matched to a gene: 7. The CDR3 has 16 residues.

Details on this clone: The junction departs from germline at one end; a sequencing error may be responsible. The chain has TRBV9 and TRBJ1-2; D gene uncertain. The CDR3 loop spans 8 amino acids. Germline V lookup: CDR1 SGDLS, CDR2 YYNGEE. CDR3 bases: TGTGCCAGCAGCCCCCTTAATTTC. Its protein is CASSPLNF.

The rearrangement joins TRBV5-5 to TRBJ2-5; tentatively, D is TRBD1 (5 bases). Trimming stripped 4 bases from V and 4 bases from J, with 11 bases between. In germline, CDR1 is SGHKS, CDR2 YYEKEE (reference sequence). The CDR3 runs 13 residues. The CDR3 spells CASSRQGPETQYF. CDR3 nucleotides: TGTGCCAGCAGCCGGCAGGGTCCAGAGACCCAGTACTTC.

CDR3 region: CASSYENYGYTF. In DNA, the CDR3 is TGTGCCAGCAGCTACGAGAACTATGGCTACACCTTC. The chain combines TRBV7-8 with TRBJ1-2; no clear D gene. The germline V and J ends were trimmed by 4 bases and 2 bases, with 5 bases remaining between them. This CDR3 has 12 amino acids. Germline V CDR1 and CDR2: SGHVS, FQNEAQ.

This clone occurred once. The chain links TRBV18 to TRBJ1-1, with 11 positions matching TRBD1. The V gene's germline CDR1 is KGHSH and CDR2 LQKENI. The CDR3 spans 14 residues. The J segment lost 7 bases and the V segment lost 4 bases, leaving 5 bases of the junction unmatched. The DNA for the CDR3 is TGTGCCAGCTCACGGACAGGGGGCAGTGGTGAAGCTTTCTTT. Residues: CASSRTGGSGEAFF. Looking up the rest from reference TRBV18 and TRBJ1-1 gives the full variable domain: NAGVMQNPRHLVRRRGQEARLRCSPMKGHSHVYWYRQLPEEGLKFMVYLQKENIIDESGMPKERFSAEFPKEGPSILRIQQVVRGDSAAYFCASSRTGGSGEAFFGQGTRLTVV.

The chain joins TRBV2 to TRBJ1-4; D not certain. CDR3 length: 12 amino acids. Germline CDR1 SNHLY, CDR2 FYNNEI. Trimming stripped 8 bases from V and 9 bases from J, with 13 bases between. The CDR3 region has the DNA TGTGCCAGCGCGCAGGTTTCCCAAAAACTGTTTTTT. The encoded protein is CASAQVSQKLFF.

The chain joins TRBV4-2 to TRBJ2-1; 9 nucleotides match TRBD1. The junction had 11 bases not matched to a gene; V was cut back by 1 base and J by 4 bases. The CDR3 is 18 amino acids. From germline, CDR1 is LGHNA and CDR2 YNFKEQ. DNA for the CDR3: TGTGCCAGCAGCCAAGCAAGTAGTGGACAGGGGATTTACAATGAGCAGTTCTTC. Protein: CASSQASSGQGIYNEQFF.

The rearrangement uses TRBV4-3 and TRBJ2-7, with D possibly matching TRBD1 (5 bases). The CDR3 spans 12 residues. V was cut by 5 bases and J by 7 bases, with 12 bases left in between. Germline-derived CDR1 and CDR2 are LGHNA and YSLEER. The CDR3 DNA sequence: TGCGCCAGCAGCTTCAGGGCTGGAGAGCAGTACTTC. Translated: CASSFRAGEQYF.

The CDR3 nucleotides are TGTGCCAGCAGCGAACCTTTAGCGGGGGGTCGAATCGGGGAGCTGTTTTTT. Its protein is CASSEPLAGGRIGELFF. This rearrangement joins TRBV9 to TRBJ2-2; the match to TRBD2 covers 10 bases. CDR3 length: 17 residues. CDR1 is SGDLS, CDR2 YYNGEE, per germline. The V segment lost 3 bases and the J segment 7 bases; nucleotides outside the gene matches: 12.

Notes on this clone: Other DNA sequences in the sample encode the same CDR3. As DNA, the CDR3 is TGTGCCTGGAGTGTACGAGTGGACACTGAAGCTTTCTTT. Translation gives CAWSVRVDTEAFF. This chain uses TRBV30 with TRBJ1-1, with D uncertain. The germline V and J ends were trimmed by 0 bases and 3 bases, with 8 bases remaining between them. The CDR3 contains 13 residues. The germline V gene has CDR1 GTSNPN and CDR2 SVGIG (reference sequence).